The source of this T cell receptor beta chain is a study of T cell repertoires in cytomegalovirus infection. Study-level background: Indicated by public TCR beta signatures were CMV infection and matching HLA type.

For this clonotype: What it binds is unknown.

TCRdb used MiXCR to reprocess the reads, holding one entry per CDR3 protein. The table lists roughly 920,000 distinct CDR3 sequences, around a third of them singletons. The study's findings and limits: HLA-C-restricted TCR beta clonotypes specific for CMV led the ex vivo response. Pooled public TCR beta family frequency picked out CMV carriers with the relevant HLA.

The TCR comes from a human donor in good health (CMV status not recorded). Some clones in this sample may be carry-over from other donors' samples. The starting material was cultured CD8+ T cells from PBMCs, obtained from culture after CMV antigen stimulation.

CDR3: CASGLPDYFRNTEAFF. In DNA form, the CDR3 reads TGTGCTAGTGGTTTACCGGACTATTTTCGGAACACTGAAGCTTTCTTT. The chain is built from TRBV12-5 and TRBJ1-1; D is unresolved. V was clipped by 3 bases and J by 1 base, with 15 bases between them. CDR3 length: 16 residues. Germline V lookup: CDR1 LGHNT, CDR2 FRNRAP.